This T cell receptor (beta chain) comes out of a study of technical replicates of blood from a few donors. V lost 10 bases, J lost 3 bases, and 10 bases stayed unmatched. Per the germline V gene, CDR1 is MNHNS and CDR2 is SASEGT. The CDR3 is 15 residues long. Profiling relied on immunoSEQ multiplex PCR, and the TCRdb table lists in-frame clones only, not all of them. This sample has some 77,000 clones, with about 86% found just once. The V gene is TRBV6-1, the J gene TRBJ2-3; TRBD2 matches at 10 bases. The sequence came from a human donor in good health. Some clones in this sample may be carry-over from other donors' samples. The specimen was PBMCs. The chain's CDR3 is CATAGGSGGTDTQYF. The CDR3 bases are TGTGCCACGGCCGGGGGTAGCGGGGGGACAGATACGCAGTATTTT.